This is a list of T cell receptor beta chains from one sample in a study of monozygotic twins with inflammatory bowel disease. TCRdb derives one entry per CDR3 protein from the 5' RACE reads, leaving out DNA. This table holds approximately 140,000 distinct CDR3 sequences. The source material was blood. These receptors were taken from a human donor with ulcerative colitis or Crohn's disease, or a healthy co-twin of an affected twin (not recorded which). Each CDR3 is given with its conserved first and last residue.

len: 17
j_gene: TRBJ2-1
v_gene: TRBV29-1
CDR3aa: CSVSWGWTSGGDNEQFF

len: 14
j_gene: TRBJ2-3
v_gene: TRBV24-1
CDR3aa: CATSAPGGTDTQYF

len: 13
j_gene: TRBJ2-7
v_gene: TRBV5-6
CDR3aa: CASRYGGAYEQYF

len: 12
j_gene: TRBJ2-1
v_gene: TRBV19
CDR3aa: CASSPDRDEQFF

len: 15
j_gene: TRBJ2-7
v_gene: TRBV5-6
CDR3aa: CASSLGGRGNYEQYF

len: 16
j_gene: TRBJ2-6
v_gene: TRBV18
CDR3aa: CASSPPGPSGANVLTF

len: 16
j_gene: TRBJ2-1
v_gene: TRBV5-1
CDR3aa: CASSRLGGARYNEQFF

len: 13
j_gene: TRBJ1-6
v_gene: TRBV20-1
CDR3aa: CSARDRGFNYLHF

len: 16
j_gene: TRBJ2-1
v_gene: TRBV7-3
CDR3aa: CASSLSSGGDYNEQFF

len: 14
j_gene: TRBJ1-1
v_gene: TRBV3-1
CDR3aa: CASRRDSLNTEAFF

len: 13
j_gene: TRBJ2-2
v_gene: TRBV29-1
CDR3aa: CSVGGSSAGELFF

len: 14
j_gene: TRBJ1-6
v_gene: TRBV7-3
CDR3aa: CASSPGVSNSPLHF

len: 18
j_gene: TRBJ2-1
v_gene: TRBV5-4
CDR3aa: CASSIGTSGGWVGNEQFF

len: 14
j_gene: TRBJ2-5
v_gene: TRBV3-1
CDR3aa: CASSQESGMETQYF

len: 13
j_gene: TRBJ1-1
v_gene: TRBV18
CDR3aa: CAGARGGNTEAFF

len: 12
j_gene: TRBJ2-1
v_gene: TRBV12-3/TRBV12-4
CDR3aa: CASRGVINEQFF

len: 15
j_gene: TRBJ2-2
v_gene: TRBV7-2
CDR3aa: CASSLGGTGVGELFF

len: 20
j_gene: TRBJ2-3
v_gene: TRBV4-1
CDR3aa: CASSQRTSGGVAHSTDTQYF

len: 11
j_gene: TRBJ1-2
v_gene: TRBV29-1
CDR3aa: CSVEVNYGYTF

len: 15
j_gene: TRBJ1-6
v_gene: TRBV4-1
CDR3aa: CASSPLELHASPLHF

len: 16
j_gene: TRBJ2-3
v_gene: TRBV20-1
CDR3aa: CSARGESGLRWDTQYF

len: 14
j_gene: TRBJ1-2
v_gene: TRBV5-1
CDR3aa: CASSSGDGSYGYTF

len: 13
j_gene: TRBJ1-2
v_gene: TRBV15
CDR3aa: CATSQQENYGYTF

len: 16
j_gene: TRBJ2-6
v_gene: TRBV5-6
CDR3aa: CASSLSTVAGANVLTF

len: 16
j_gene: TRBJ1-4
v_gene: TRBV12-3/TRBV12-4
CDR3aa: CASSLSTGAANEKLFF

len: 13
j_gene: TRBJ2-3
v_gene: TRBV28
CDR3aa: CASILQGADTQYF

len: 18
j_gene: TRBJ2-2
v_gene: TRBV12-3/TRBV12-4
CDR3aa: CASSEQDPSGGYTGELFF

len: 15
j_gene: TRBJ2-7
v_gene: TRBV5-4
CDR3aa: CASSGDRWSSYEQYF

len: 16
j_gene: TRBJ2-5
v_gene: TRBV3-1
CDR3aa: CASSPQNRFTQETQYF

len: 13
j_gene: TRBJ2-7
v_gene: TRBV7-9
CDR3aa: CASSLVTGYEQYF

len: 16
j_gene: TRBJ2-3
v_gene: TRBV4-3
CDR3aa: CASSQGPVSSTDTQYF

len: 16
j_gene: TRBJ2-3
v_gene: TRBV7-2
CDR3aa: CASSWTSGRPADMQYF

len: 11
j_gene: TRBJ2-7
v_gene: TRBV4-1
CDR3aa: CASSLDRGLHF

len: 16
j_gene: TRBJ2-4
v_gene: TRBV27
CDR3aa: CASRGTGTLAKNIQYF

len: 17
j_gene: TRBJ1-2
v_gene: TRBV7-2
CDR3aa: CASSLSRRRGHFYGYTF

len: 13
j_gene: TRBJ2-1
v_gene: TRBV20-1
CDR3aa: CSASTGAYNEQFF